These 23 T cell receptor beta chains originate from one sample sequenced in a study of blood T cell repertoires in COVID-19. Clones were read by immunoSEQ multiplex PCR, and TCRdb kept only the in-frame ones, dropping some. This sample has about 200,000 clones, with 88% found just once. Sequencing input: peripheral blood. Every receptor here comes from a man younger than 35 with active or convalescent COVID-19.

On this clone itself: The junction differs from germline at one of its ends, possibly a read error. The rearrangement links TRBV6-1 to TRBJ2-1; TRBD1 matches 9 bases. Germline V gene data show CDR1 as MNHNS and CDR2 as SASEGT. The CDR3 totals 12 residues. CDR3 DNA sequence: TGTGCCAGCAGTGAAGGTGGACAGGGGTGGGTCTTC. Its translation: CASSEGGQGWVF.

The chain is built from TRBV5-1 and TRBJ2-7, with a possible D match to TRBD2 (6 bases). The CDR3 covers 15 residues. Trimming pared 3 bases from V and 5 bases from J, leaving 18 bases between. The germline CDR1 and CDR2 sequences are SGHRS and YFSETQ. In DNA, the CDR3 is TGCGCCAGCAGCTATTACCAGGCCCGCGGGAACGAGCAGTACTTC. Its protein is CASSYYQARGNEQYF.

V gene TRBV2 combines with J gene TRBJ2-3; 7 bases map to TRBD1. The CDR3 runs to 14 residues. V dropped 5 bases and J dropped 4; count of bases not matched to a gene: 6. CDR1 is SNHLY, CDR2 FYNNEI, per germline. The CDR3 is CASSRQGRADTQYF. In nucleotides, the CDR3 is TGTGCCAGCAGTCGACAGGGTAGGGCAGATACGCAGTATTTT.

DNA for the CDR3: TGTGCCAGCAGTCAAGGGACTAGCAACTACAATGAGCAGTTCTTC. Its translation: CASSQGTSNYNEQFF. V usage is TRBV9 and J usage is TRBJ2-1, with 9 nucleotides matching TRBD2. Losses at the gene ends were 5 bases for V and 3 bases for J; bases not matched to a gene: 6. Germline V gene lookup returns CDR1 SGDLS and CDR2 YYNGEE. The CDR3 is made up of 15 amino acids.

This clone was seen a single time. The chain is built from TRBV7-3 and TRBJ2-3, with D uncertain. The CDR3 extends over 13 amino acids. V lost 2 bases and J 5 bases, leaving 8 bases between the germline ends. The germline V gene encodes CDR1 SGHTA and CDR2 FQGTGA. This CDR3 is CASSLEVGDTQYF. CDR3 sequence (DNA): TGTGCCAGCAGCTTAGAGGTGGGAGATACGCAGTATTTT.

The genes are TRBV15 and TRBJ2-1; 11 positions agree with TRBD1. The CDR3 covers 15 residues. V lost 0 bases and J lost 6; bases outside the gene matches: 1. Germline lookup yields CDR1 LNHNV and CDR2 YYDKDF (reference sequence). The CDR3 coding sequence is TGTGCCACCAGCAGAGATGGGACAGGGGGCAATGAGCAGTTCTTC. Its protein is CATSRDGTGGNEQFF.

This rearrangement joins TRBV7-2 to TRBJ1-4; D gene ambiguous. Trimming left V 1 base short and J 8 bases short, with 17 bases between. This CDR3 contains 16 residues. Germline CDR1 reads SGHTA; CDR2 reads FQGNSA. The CDR3 coding sequence is TGTGCCAGCAGCTTAGTGTCTGTGAGGGCGGGGGAAAAACTGTTTTTT. Amino acid sequence: CASSLVSVRAGEKLFF.

This clone appeared a single time. The sample holds other DNA sequences that translate to the same CDR3. V is TRBV28 and J is TRBJ2-3, with no clear D. V shed 3 bases and J shed 4 bases, with 8 bases lying between them. The CDR3 length is 13 residues. Germline CDR1 and CDR2: MDHEN and SYDVKM. The DNA for the CDR3 is TGTGCCAGCAGTTTCGTAATGTCAGATACGCAGTATTTT. Encoded protein: CASSFVMSDTQYF.

The chain joins TRBV7-2 to TRBJ1-1, with D unresolved. In germline, CDR1 is SGHTA, CDR2 FQGNSA. This CDR3 region has 15 residues. Deletions cut 4 bases from V and 0 bases from J, with 12 bases between. The CDR3 DNA reads TGTGCCAGCAGCTATCCAGGAGGATTGAACACTGAAGCTTTCTTT. It codes for CASSYPGGLNTEAFF.

The V gene is TRBV5-1, the J gene TRBJ1-1; 7 bases agree with TRBD1. Germline CDR1 reads SGHRS; CDR2 reads YFSETQ. This CDR3 contains 13 residues. With V trimmed by 3 bases and J by 8 bases, 7 bases remained unmatched. The CDR3 DNA follows: TGCGCCAGCAGCTCCCTGAGGGGGCAAGAAGCTTTCTTT. Amino acids: CASSSLRGQEAFF.

The rearrangement links TRBV19 to TRBJ2-1; the D gene is possibly TRBD2 (6 bases). Trimming took 9 bases from V and 9 from J, leaving 27 bases between them. The CDR3 totals 16 residues. In germline, CDR1 is LNHDA, CDR2 SQIVND (reference sequence). CDR3 bases: TGTGCCAGCGGACCCCCCAAGCGGGCCTACAAGGGTGAGCAGTTCTTC. Translated, it gives CASGPPKRAYKGEQFF.

The chain has TRBV3-1 (or the pseudogene TRBV3-2) and TRBJ2-5; perhaps TRBD2 as D (6 bases). Germline V gives CDR1 LGHDT, CDR2 YNNKEL (reference sequence). The CDR3 is made up of 14 amino acids. Trimming removed 8 bases at V and 5 bases at J, with 18 bases between. DNA of the CDR3: TGTGCCAGCGGGCGGGACTCGCGATGGGAGACCCAGTACTTC. Translated, it gives CASGRDSRWETQYF.

The V call is TRBV9, the J call TRBJ1-1; 11 nucleotides line up with TRBD1. Per germline, CDR1 SGDLS and CDR2 YYNGEE. Germline trimming cut 4 bases from V and 5 bases from J; bases unmatched to any gene: 4. The CDR3 sequence is 14 residues long. The CDR3: CASSWTGGETEAFF. The CDR3, as DNA: TGTGCCAGCAGCTGGACAGGGGGCGAAACTGAAGCTTTCTTT.

The chain has TRBV2 and TRBJ1-6; no clear D gene. Germline V CDR1 and CDR2: SNHLY, FYNNEI. This CDR3 comprises 14 residues. The V and J ends lost 5 bases and 9 bases respectively, with 14 bases between them. DNA of the CDR3: TGTGCCAGCAGTACGGGTTTGGTGGGTTCACCCCTCCACTTT. Translated, it gives CASSTGLVGSPLHF.

The chain recombines TRBV30 with TRBJ1-2; D unclear. V gave up 2 bases and J gave up 0 bases, with 7 bases separating them. The CDR3 spans 13 residues. Germline loops: CDR1 GTSNPN, CDR2 SVGIG (reference sequence). The CDR3 reads CAWSPAANYGYTF. CDR3 coding DNA: TGTGCCTGGAGTCCTGCAGCTAACTATGGCTACACCTTC.

This clone showed up just once. This chain links TRBV9 with TRBJ2-1, with a weak D call TRBD2 (6 bases). This CDR3 has 15 amino acids. The germline V gene encodes CDR1 SGDLS and CDR2 YYNGEE. V was clipped by 0 bases and J by 3 bases, with 10 bases between them. CDR3 loop: CASSVDQGLYNEQFF. For the CDR3, the DNA is TGTGCCAGCAGCGTAGATCAGGGACTCTACAATGAGCAGTTCTTC.

V usage is TRBV29-1 and J usage is TRBJ1-3; the D is unclear. CDR3 length: 12 residues. The ends were cut back, 2 bases at V and 1 base at J, with 3 bases in the middle. Germline V gene lookup returns CDR1 SQVTM and CDR2 ANQGSEA. The CDR3 loop reads CSVELSGNTIYF. The CDR3 DNA sequence: TGCAGCGTTGAACTTTCTGGAAACACCATATATTTT.

The chain is built from TRBV2 and TRBJ1-1; the D is unclear. Germline lookup yields CDR1 SNHLY and CDR2 FYNNEI. Trimming cost V 3 bases and J 2 bases, with 10 bases left between them. The CDR3 length is 14 residues. In DNA form, the CDR3 reads TGTGCCAGCAGTGAGGAAGGGAGCAACACTGAAGCTTTCTTT. Protein: CASSEEGSNTEAFF.

CDR3 loop: CAWSDSRNEQFF. In DNA, the CDR3 is TGTGCCTGGAGTGATTCTAGGAATGAGCAGTTCTTC. The chain has TRBV30 and TRBJ2-1; no definite D call. V shed 1 base and J shed 7 bases, with 8 bases lying between them. There are 12 residues in the CDR3. Germline V gives CDR1 GTSNPN, CDR2 SVGIG (reference sequence).

The CDR3 region is CASSSQGNQPQHF. CDR3 bases: TGTGCCAGCAGCTCCCAGGGGAATCAGCCCCAGCATTTT. This chain uses TRBV7-9 with TRBJ1-5; a weak D match, TRBD1 (6 bases). This CDR3 contains 13 residues. V gave up 4 bases and J gave up 4 bases, with 8 bases separating them. Germline values: CDR1 SEHNR, CDR2 FQNEAQ (reference sequence).

This clone was found a few times. The genes are TRBV9 and TRBJ2-1; TRBD2 matches 8 bases. With V trimmed by 2 bases and J by 7 bases, 11 bases remained unmatched. The germline V gene has CDR1 SGDLS and CDR2 YYNGEE. The CDR3 is 16 amino acids. The CDR3 nucleotides are TGTGCCAGCAGCGTCGGAGCGGGAGCTGCGGGTAATGAGCAGTTCTTC. This translates into CASSVGAGAAGNEQFF. Drawing the rest from reference TRBV9 and TRBJ2-1, the complete variable domain is DSGVTQTPKHLITATGQRVTLRCSPRSGDLSVYWYQQSLDQGLQFLIQYYNGEERAKGNILERFSAQQFPDLHSELNLSSLELGDSALYFCASSVGAGAAGNEQFFGPGTRLTVL.

This clone appeared a few times. J is TRBJ1-1 and V is TRBV19; 8 bases match TRBD1. With 6 bases clipped from V and 2 bases from J, the junction kept 5 bases outside the gene matches. This CDR3 has 14 residues. The V gene's germline CDR1 is LNHDA and CDR2 SQIVND (reference sequence). The chain's CDR3 is CASSLTGVNTEAFF. CDR3 sequence (DNA): TGTGCCAGTAGCCTGACAGGGGTCAACACTGAAGCTTTCTTT.

The V gene is TRBV5-6, the J gene TRBJ2-1; 10 nucleotides agree with TRBD2. The junction had 5 bases not matched to a gene; V was cut back by 8 bases and J by 0 bases. CDR1 SGHDT and CDR2 YYEEEE come from the germline V gene. This CDR3 contains 15 residues. This chain's CDR3 is CASKASGSSYNEQFF. In nucleotides, the CDR3 is TGTGCCAGTAAAGCTAGCGGGAGCTCCTACAATGAGCAGTTCTTC. Drawing the rest from reference TRBV5-6 and TRBJ2-1, the complete variable domain is DAGVTQSPTHLIKTRGQQVTLRCSPKSGHDTVSWYQQALGQGPQFIFQYYEEEERQRGNFPDRFSGHQFPNYSSELNVNALLLGDSALYLCASKASGSSYNEQFFGPGTRLTVL.